This T cell receptor (beta chain) is from a study of cytotoxic CD8 clonotypes in ibrutinib-treated CLL. Sequencing was performed with immunoSEQ multiplex PCR; in TCRdb, only in-frame clones are kept and a portion is missing. The sample carries some 130,000 clones, 80% to 90% recorded once. CDR1 and CDR2 from the germline V gene are MDHEN and SYDVKM. With 6 bases clipped from V and 4 bases from J, the junction kept 8 bases outside the gene matches. The CDR3 runs to 14 residues. The rearrangement links TRBV28 to TRBJ1-2, with 7 bases matching TRBD1. This receptor was taken from a human donor with chronic lymphocytic leukemia. The input for sequencing was PBMCs, taken after 24 months of ibrutinib treatment. CDR3 coding DNA: TGTGCCAGCAGGTGGGGACAGCGTGCCTATGGCTACACCTTC. Protein: CASRWGQRAYGYTF.